This passage covers 31 T cell receptor beta chains from one sample sequenced in a study of vaccination effects on CD4 cells after COVID-19. ViraFEST used viral peptide pools to expand antigen-specific CD4+ T cells before sequencing. CD4+ T cell isolation took place after more than eight days of culture. All study participants received two doses of BNT162b2 or mRNA-1273 vaccine. These TCRs are of unknown antigen specificity. Here immunoSEQ multiplex PCR was the method, and the copy in TCRdb shows in-frame clones only, minus some. The sample records about 24,000 clones, 75% to 85% being singletons. Sequencing used CD4+ T cells from PBMCs cultured with SARS-CoV-2 spike peptides, obtained after COVID-19 vaccination. The source is a human donor who received a COVID-19 vaccine. Some clones in this sample may be carry-over from other donors' samples.

This chain connects TRBV19 to TRBJ1-4, with TRBD1 identical over 10 bases. Germline V gene sequence: CDR1 LNHDA, CDR2 SQIVND (reference sequence). This CDR3 comprises 16 residues. Trimming at V came to 4 bases and at J to 10 bases, leaving 12 bases not matched to a gene. The CDR3 spells CASSTPTGQGGRKLFF. The DNA for the CDR3 is TGTGCCAGTAGTACCCCTACAGGACAGGGGGGTAGAAAACTGTTTTTT. Looking up the rest from reference TRBV19 and TRBJ1-4 gives the full variable domain: DGGITQSPKYLFRKEGQNVTLSCEQNLNHDAMYWYRQDPGQGLRLIYYSQIVNDFQKGDIAEGYSVSREKKESFPLTVTSAQKNPTAFYLCASSTPTGQGGRKLFFGSGTQLSVL.

This sequence joins TRBV18 and TRBJ2-2, with 7 bases lining up with TRBD1. Trimming at V came to 6 bases and at J to 0 bases, leaving 10 bases not matched to a gene. Germline CDR1 reads KGHSH; CDR2 reads LQKENI. The CDR3 consists of 17 residues. The CDR3 DNA sequence: TGTGCCAGCTCTCAATACGACAGGGCTTCGAACACCGGGGAGCTGTTTTTT. Protein: CASSQYDRASNTGELFF. The full variable domain, rest sourced from reference TRBV18 and TRBJ2-2, is NAGVMQNPRHLVRRRGQEARLRCSPMKGHSHVYWYRQLPEEGLKFMVYLQKENIIDESGMPKERFSAEFPKEGPSILRIQQVVRGDSAAYFCASSQYDRASNTGELFFGEGSRLTVL.

The chain recombines TRBV6-2 or TRBV6-3 with TRBJ2-7; D may be TRBD2 (6 bases). Per germline, CDR1 MNHEY and CDR2 SVGEGT. The CDR3 runs to 14 residues. Trimming shortened V by 6 bases and J by 3 bases, and 15 bases separated the two germline ends. The CDR3 sequence is CASSLSGAYYEQYV. For the CDR3, the DNA is TGTGCCAGCAGCCTTAGCGGCGCCTACTACGAGCAGTACGTC.

Remarks on this clone: The limits of the CDR3 on the DNA are not certain, so only TCRdb's listed CDR3 is given. The chain uses TRBV6-1 and TRBJ1-6; the D call TRBD1 from the table was never checked on the DNA. In germline, CDR1 is MNHNS, CDR2 SASEGT. From its first to its last residue, the CDR3 has 18 amino acids. CDR3 sequence reads: CASSEIFGPGWDNSPLHF.

This chain links TRBV5-1 with TRBJ2-3; D assignment may be TRBD1 or TRBD2 (5 bases each). Trimming left V 4 bases short and J 2 bases short, with 17 bases between. The V gene's germline CDR1 is SGHRS and CDR2 YFSETQ. This CDR3 contains 16 residues. The CDR3 loop reads CASSPPPGRDTDTQYF. CDR3 sequence (DNA): TGCGCCAGCAGCCCACCTCCGGGACGGGACACAGATACGCAGTATTTT.

This chain links TRBV5-4 with TRBJ2-3, with D tentatively TRBD1 (6 bases). V lost 5 bases and J lost 0, with 10 bases in between. The CDR3 has 14 amino acids. The germline V gene has CDR1 SGHNT and CDR2 YYREEE (reference sequence). The CDR3 protein is CASSWGQSTDTQYF. In nucleotides, the CDR3 is TGTGCCAGCAGTTGGGGGCAGAGCACAGATACGCAGTATTTT.

The gene calls are TRBV2 and TRBJ1-4, with a weak D call TRBD1 (5 bases). Germline V gene sequence: CDR1 SNHLY, CDR2 FYNNEI. The ends were cut back, 4 bases at V and 4 bases at J, with 16 bases in the middle. This CDR3 region has 16 residues. The CDR3 is CASSVERGQFNEKLFF. The CDR3 nucleotides read TGTGCCAGCAGTGTTGAAAGGGGTCAGTTTAATGAAAAACTGTTTTTT.

Only a few counts were recorded for this clone. The V gene is TRBV3-1 (or the pseudogene TRBV3-2), the J gene TRBJ1-3, with D uncertain. CDR1 LGHDT and CDR2 YNNKEL come from the germline V gene (reference sequence). Trimming shortened V by 3 bases and J by 4 bases, and 16 bases separated the two germline ends. The CDR3 is made up of 16 amino acids. Written as DNA, the CDR3 is TGTGCCAGCAGCCAGAGGGCCGTTCTGAGAGGAAACACCATATATTTT. Translated: CASSQRAVLRGNTIYF.

This clone was counted a single time. The rearrangement links TRBV21-1 to TRBJ2-7. TRBV21-1 is given as a pseudogene. The length of the CDR3 is 21 residues. The CDR3 nucleotides read TGTGCCAGAAAGGGACAAAGGACGTCGGATTTTTACGGGGGTGTGACCTACGAGCAGTACGTC. This gives the protein CARKGQRTSDFYGGVTYEQYV.

The chain carries TRBV6-1 and TRBJ1-6; the match to TRBD1 covers 12 bases. This CDR3 contains 18 residues. V was clipped by 0 bases and J by 6 bases; unmatched bases: 6. Germline CDR1 MNHNS, CDR2 SASEGT. CDR3 DNA: TGTGCCAGCAGTGAAGCCGGGGACAGGGGGCGGACTAATTCACCCCTCCACTTT. This sequence encodes CASSEAGDRGRTNSPLHF.

The genes are TRBV7-2 and TRBJ2-7; TRBD2 matches 15 bases. Trimming took 0 bases from V and 7 from J; bases not matched to a gene: 7. The germline gives CDR1 SGHTA, CDR2 FQGNSA. The CDR3 covers 17 residues. CDR3 DNA: TGTGCCAGCAGCTTAGCGCGGACTAGCGGGGGGGCCATAGAGCAGTACGTC. This sequence encodes CASSLARTSGGAIEQYV.

The V call is TRBV5-6, the J call TRBJ2-4; maybe TRBD2 (6 bases). Trimming removed 2 bases at V and 3 bases at J, with 12 bases between. Germline CDR1 reads SGHDT; CDR2 reads YYEEEE. This CDR3 is built from 15 residues. CDR3 sequence: CASSFRGFGKNIQYF. Written as DNA, the CDR3 is TGTGCCAGCAGCTTTCGGGGGTTTGGCAAAAACATTCAGTACTTC.

The rearrangement links TRBV30 to TRBJ1-3; no firm D call. The germline V gene has CDR1 GTSNPN and CDR2 SVGIG (reference sequence). Between the trimmed V and J ends, which lost 2 bases and 1 base, there was a span of 3 bases. The CDR3 is 12 amino acids. CDR3 amino acids: CAWSWSGNTIYF. The CDR3 DNA follows: TGTGCCTGGAGTTGGTCTGGAAACACCATATATTTT.

The chain employs TRBV6-6 and TRBJ2-1; D remains unclear. Germline CDR1 reads MNHNY; CDR2 reads SVGAGI (reference sequence). The ends were cut back, 6 bases at V and 2 bases at J, with 5 bases in the middle. CDR3 length: 12 residues. CDR3 bases: TGTGCCAGCAGGGGTCCCTACAATGAGCAGTTCTTC. It is translated as CASRGPYNEQFF.

J is TRBJ1-5 and V is TRBV28; TRBD1 is a possible D gene (6 bases). CDR3 length: 13 residues. CDR1 is MDHEN, CDR2 SYDVKM, per germline. V shed 6 bases and J shed 7 bases, with 13 bases lying between them. CDR3 nucleotide sequence: TGTGCCAGCAGACGACAGGCGCAGCAGCCCCAGCATTTT. Residues: CASRRQAQQPQHF.

V usage is TRBV5-1 and J usage is TRBJ2-2; possible D gene TRBD2, 6 bases. The CDR3 is 15 amino acids. In germline, CDR1 is SGHRS, CDR2 YFSETQ. The V end was cut by 1 base, the J end by 1 base, with 8 bases between. CDR3 DNA: TGCGCCAGCAGCTTGTTGGGGGGGAACACCGGGGAGCTGTTTTTT. Protein sequence: CASSLLGGNTGELFF.

The rearrangement joins TRBV20-1 to TRBJ2-6, with no clear D. The germline CDR1 and CDR2 sequences are DFQATT and SNEGSKA (reference sequence). This CDR3 has 13 amino acids. V lost 3 bases and J lost 2, with 5 bases in between. The CDR3 nucleotides read TGCAGTGCTAGTATGCCTGGGGCCAACGTCCTGACTTTC. Encoded protein: CSASMPGANVLTF.

The CDR3 nucleotides read TGTGCCTGGATGGAGAGGCGGATGGCTTTCTTT. This encodes CAWMERRMAFF. This chain connects TRBV30 to TRBJ1-1; no definite D call. The CDR3 has 11 residues. The V gene's germline CDR1 is GTSNPN and CDR2 SVGIG (reference sequence). V shed 4 bases and J shed 11 bases, with 14 bases lying between them.

This clone was seen just once. This chain links TRBV19 with TRBJ2-7; 8 bases are a match to TRBD2. The ends lost 3 bases at V and 4 bases at J; junction bases unmatched: 11. The CDR3 is made up of 16 amino acids. Germline CDR1 reads LNHDA; CDR2 reads SQIVND (reference sequence). CDR3 region: CASSISWLAGPYEQYF. In DNA, the CDR3 is TGTGCCAGTAGTATTAGTTGGCTAGCGGGCCCATACGAGCAGTACTTC.

This chain uses TRBV3-1 (or the pseudogene TRBV3-2) with TRBJ1-1, with 8 bases identical to TRBD1. After removal of 4 bases from V and 4 bases from J, the junction contained 8 bases not matched to a gene. Per the germline V gene, CDR1 is LGHDT and CDR2 is YNNKEL (reference sequence). The CDR3 loop spans 15 amino acids. In DNA, the CDR3 is TGTGCCAGCAGCCGCACAGGGGGTGGTGGCACTGAAGCTTTCTTT. Its protein product is CASSRTGGGGTEAFF.

V usage is TRBV6-5 and J usage is TRBJ1-2; 9 bases match TRBD1. Germline lookup yields CDR1 MNHEY and CDR2 SVGAGI. Unmatched junction bases numbered 10, after V lost 4 bases and J lost 7 bases. This CDR3 contains 15 residues. CDR3 sequence reads: CASSSYPQGASGYTF. The CDR3 DNA sequence: TGTGCCAGCAGTTCGTACCCACAGGGGGCTTCTGGCTACACCTTC.

The chain recombines TRBV24-1 with TRBJ2-1; D is perhaps TRBD1 (6 bases). CDR3 length equals 14 residues. V was trimmed by 2 bases and J by 16 bases, leaving 20 bases between them. Germline V gene sequence: CDR1 KGHDR, CDR2 SFDVKD. CDR3 region: CATSDSGRGFVTFF. The DNA of the CDR3 is TGTGCCACCAGTGATTCGGGCAGGGGATTTGTTACTTTCTTC.

This chain connects TRBV7-3 to TRBJ2-2, with unresolved D. V gave up 4 bases and J gave up 8 bases, with 11 bases separating them. Looked up from germline, CDR1 is SGHTA and CDR2 is FQGTGA. This CDR3 comprises 13 residues. DNA for the CDR3: TGTGCCAGCAGCTCTTCCGCCCCTGGGGAGCTGTTTTTT. Protein product: CASSSSAPGELFF.

The chain couples TRBV7-2 to TRBJ2-5; D perhaps matches TRBD1 (5 bases). V was clipped by 6 bases and J by 2 bases, with 13 bases between them. Germline-derived CDR1 and CDR2 are SGHTA and FQGNSA. The CDR3 totals 14 residues. The CDR3 DNA is TGTGCCAGCAGTACCACCCAGGGACAAGAGACCCAGTACTTC. Translating it yields CASSTTQGQETQYF.

This rearrangement joins TRBV2 to TRBJ2-5, with D uncertain. V dropped 8 bases and J dropped 5 bases, with 12 bases sitting between them. Germline CDR1 and CDR2: SNHLY and FYNNEI. The CDR3 totals 12 residues. The CDR3 DNA follows: TGTGCCAGCCTCATAGCTGGCGAGACCCAGTACTTC. This sequence encodes CASLIAGETQYF.

This clone was detected only a few times. This chain joins TRBV19 and TRBJ1-5; the D gene is possibly TRBD1 (5 bases). This CDR3 is 14 amino acids long. Germline V gives CDR1 LNHDA, CDR2 SQIVND (reference sequence). The V and J ends lost 0 bases and 9 bases respectively, with 12 bases between them. The CDR3 nucleotides read TGTGCCAGTAGTATAGATAGACAGTATCGGCCCCAGCATTTT. This codes for CASSIDRQYRPQHF.

V and J are TRBV4-1 and TRBJ2-7; D uncertain. Germline CDR1 reads MGHRA; CDR2 reads YSYEKL. CDR3 size: 14 residues. Trimming took 1 base from V and 6 from J, leaving 13 bases between them. The DNA of the CDR3 is TGCGCCAGCAGCCAAGGAACGGGTTCCAGCGAGCAGTACGTC. Residues: CASSQGTGSSEQYV.

The rearrangement links TRBV3-1 (or the pseudogene TRBV3-2) to TRBJ1-5; unclear D gene. Germline CDR1 and CDR2: LGHDT and YNNKEL (reference sequence). The CDR3 contains 13 residues. With 0 bases removed from V and 6 bases from J, the gap between germline ends came to 6 bases. CDR3 nucleotide sequence: TGTGCCAGCAGCCAAGATAGAGTTCAGCCCCAGCATTTT. Its protein product is CASSQDRVQPQHF.

This chain joins TRBV14 and TRBJ2-3; no reliable D call. The CDR3 extends over 12 amino acids. Trimming removed 4 bases at V and 7 bases at J, with 9 bases between. The germline V gene has CDR1 SGHDN and CDR2 FVKESK. The CDR3 is CASSPGSYTQYF. For the CDR3, the DNA is TGTGCCAGCAGCCCGGGCTCTTATACGCAGTATTTT. Full variable domain (rest looked up from reference TRBV14 and TRBJ2-3): EAGVTQFPSHSVIEKGQTVTLRCDPISGHDNLYWYRRVMGKEIKFLLHFVKESKQDESGMPNNRFLAERTGGTYSTLKVQPAELEDSGVYFCASSPGSYTQYFGPGTRLTVL.

The CDR3 protein is CASSRPSSGASTDTQYF. In DNA, the CDR3 is TGTGCCAGCAGCAGACCCTCTAGCGGGGCTAGCACAGATACGCAGTATTTT. V gene TRBV21-1 combines with J gene TRBJ2-3; the table names TRBD2, a call not compared with the DNA. TRBV21-1 is given as a pseudogene. This CDR3 is 17 amino acids long.

The chain employs TRBV30 and TRBJ1-3; tentative D call: TRBD1 (5 bases). V was cut by 3 bases and J by 4 bases, with 22 bases left in between. CDR1 and CDR2 (germline): GTSNPN, SVGIG (reference sequence). The CDR3 loop spans 17 amino acids. This CDR3 reads CAWRAGGAGSRGNTIYF. The CDR3 region has the DNA TGTGCCTGGAGGGCCGGGGGTGCGGGATCAAGGGGAAACACCATATATTTT.